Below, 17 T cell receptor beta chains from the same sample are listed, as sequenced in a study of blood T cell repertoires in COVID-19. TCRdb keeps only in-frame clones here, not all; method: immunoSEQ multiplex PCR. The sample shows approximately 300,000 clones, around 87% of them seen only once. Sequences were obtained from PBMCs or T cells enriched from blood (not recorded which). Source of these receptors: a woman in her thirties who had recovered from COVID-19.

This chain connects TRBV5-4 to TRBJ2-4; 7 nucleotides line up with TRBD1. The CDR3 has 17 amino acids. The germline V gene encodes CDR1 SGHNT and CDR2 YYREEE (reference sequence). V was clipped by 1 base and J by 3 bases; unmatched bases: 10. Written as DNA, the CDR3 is TGTGCCAGCAGCTTGATGGGCTCATCAGGGGGCAAAAACATTCAGTACTTC. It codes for CASSLMGSSGGKNIQYF.

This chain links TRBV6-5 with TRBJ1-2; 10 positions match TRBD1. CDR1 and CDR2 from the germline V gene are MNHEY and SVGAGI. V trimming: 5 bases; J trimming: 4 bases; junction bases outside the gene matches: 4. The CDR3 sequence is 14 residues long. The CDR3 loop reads CASSRGTGVYGYTF. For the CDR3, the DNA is TGTGCCAGCAGTCGAGGGACAGGGGTCTATGGCTACACCTTC.

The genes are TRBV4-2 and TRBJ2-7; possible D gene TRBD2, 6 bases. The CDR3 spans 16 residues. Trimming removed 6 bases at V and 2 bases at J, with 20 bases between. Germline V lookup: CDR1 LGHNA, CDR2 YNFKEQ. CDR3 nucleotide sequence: TGTGCCAGCAGAAAAGACCCCGGGACTCCAACCTACGAGCAGTACTTC. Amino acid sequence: CASRKDPGTPTYEQYF.

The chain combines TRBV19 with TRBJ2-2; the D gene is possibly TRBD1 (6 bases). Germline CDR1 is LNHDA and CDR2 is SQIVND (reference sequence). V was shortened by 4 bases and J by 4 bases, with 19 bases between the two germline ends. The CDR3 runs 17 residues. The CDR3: CASSTEQGHLFTGELFF. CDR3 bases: TGTGCCAGTAGTACCGAACAGGGTCACTTATTCACCGGGGAGCTGTTTTTT.

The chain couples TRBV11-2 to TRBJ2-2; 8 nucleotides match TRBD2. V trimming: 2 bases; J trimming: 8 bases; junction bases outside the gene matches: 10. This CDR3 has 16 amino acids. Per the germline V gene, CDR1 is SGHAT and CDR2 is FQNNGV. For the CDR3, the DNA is TGTGCCAGCAGCTTACCGGATCGGGGGGGATCAGGGGAGCTGTTTTTT. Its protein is CASSLPDRGGSGELFF.

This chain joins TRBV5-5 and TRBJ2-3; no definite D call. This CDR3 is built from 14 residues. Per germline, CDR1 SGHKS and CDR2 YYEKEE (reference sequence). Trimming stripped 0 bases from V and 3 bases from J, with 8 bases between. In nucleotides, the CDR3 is TGTGCCAGCAGCTTGGGATTAGCAACAGATACGCAGTATTTT. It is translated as CASSLGLATDTQYF. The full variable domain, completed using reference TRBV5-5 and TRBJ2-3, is DAGVTQSPTHLIKTRGQQVTLRCSPISGHKSVSWYQQVLGQGPQFIFQYYEKEERGRGNFPDRFSARQFPNYSSELNVNALLLGDSALYLCASSLGLATDTQYFGPGTRLTVL.

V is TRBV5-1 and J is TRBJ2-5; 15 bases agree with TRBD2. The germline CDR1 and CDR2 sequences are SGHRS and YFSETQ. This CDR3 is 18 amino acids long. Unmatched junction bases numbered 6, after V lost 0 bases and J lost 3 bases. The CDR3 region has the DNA TGCGCCAGCAGCTTGGGGACTAGCGGGGGGGCCAGGGAAGAGACCCAGTACTTC. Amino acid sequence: CASSLGTSGGAREETQYF.

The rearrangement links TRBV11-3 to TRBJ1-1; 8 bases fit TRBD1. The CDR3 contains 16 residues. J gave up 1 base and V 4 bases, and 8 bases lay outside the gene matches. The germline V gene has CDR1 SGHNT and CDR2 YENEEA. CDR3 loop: CASSWGARGRNTEAFF. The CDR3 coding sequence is TGTGCCAGCAGCTGGGGGGCCAGGGGGCGGAACACTGAAGCTTTCTTT.

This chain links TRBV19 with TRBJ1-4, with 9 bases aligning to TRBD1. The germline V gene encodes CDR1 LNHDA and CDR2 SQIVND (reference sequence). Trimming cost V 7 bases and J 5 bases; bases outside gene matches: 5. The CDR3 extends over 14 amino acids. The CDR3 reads CASTYTGGNEKLFF. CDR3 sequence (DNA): TGTGCCAGTACCTATACAGGGGGCAATGAAAAACTGTTTTTT.

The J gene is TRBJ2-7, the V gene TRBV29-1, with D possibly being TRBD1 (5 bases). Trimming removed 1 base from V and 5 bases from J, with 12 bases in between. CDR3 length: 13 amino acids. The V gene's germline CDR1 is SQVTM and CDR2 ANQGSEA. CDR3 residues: CSVEVGALNEQYF. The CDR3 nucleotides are TGCAGCGTTGAAGTAGGGGCCCTAAACGAGCAGTACTTC.

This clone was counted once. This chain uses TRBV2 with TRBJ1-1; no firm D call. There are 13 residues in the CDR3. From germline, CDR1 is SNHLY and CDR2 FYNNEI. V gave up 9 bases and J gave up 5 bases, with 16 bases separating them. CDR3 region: CAREGRVRTEAFF. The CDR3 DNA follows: TGTGCCAGGGAGGGAAGGGTCAGAACTGAAGCTTTCTTT. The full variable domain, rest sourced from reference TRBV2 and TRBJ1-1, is EPEVTQTPSHQVTQMGQEVILRCVPISNHLYFYWYRQILGQKVEFLVSFYNNEISEKSEIFDDQFSVERPDGSNFTLKIRSTKLEDSAMYFCAREGRVRTEAFFGQGTRLTVV.

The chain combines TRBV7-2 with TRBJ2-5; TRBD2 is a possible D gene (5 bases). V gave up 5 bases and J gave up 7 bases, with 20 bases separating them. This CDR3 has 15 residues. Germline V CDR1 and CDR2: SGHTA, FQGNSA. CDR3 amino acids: CASSPTAASGGTQYF. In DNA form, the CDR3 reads TGTGCCAGCAGCCCTACTGCGGCGAGCGGAGGGACCCAGTACTTC.

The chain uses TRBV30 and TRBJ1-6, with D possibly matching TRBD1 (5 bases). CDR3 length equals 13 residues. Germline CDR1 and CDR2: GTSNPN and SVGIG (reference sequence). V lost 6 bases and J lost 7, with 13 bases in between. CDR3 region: CACTGQWNSPLHF. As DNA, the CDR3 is TGTGCCTGCACAGGACAATGGAATTCACCCCTCCACTTT.

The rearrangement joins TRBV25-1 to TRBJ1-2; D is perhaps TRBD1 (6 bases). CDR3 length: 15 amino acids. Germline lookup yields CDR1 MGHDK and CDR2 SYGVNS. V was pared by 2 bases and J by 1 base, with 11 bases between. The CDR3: CASSEVGANNYGYTF. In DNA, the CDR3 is TGTGCCAGCAGTGAAGTGGGGGCGAATAACTATGGCTACACCTTC.

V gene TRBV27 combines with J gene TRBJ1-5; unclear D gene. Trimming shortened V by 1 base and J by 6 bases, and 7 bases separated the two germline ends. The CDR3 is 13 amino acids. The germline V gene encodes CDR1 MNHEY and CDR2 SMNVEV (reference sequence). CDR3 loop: CASSLYRGQPQHF. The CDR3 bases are TGTGCCAGCAGTTTATATAGAGGTCAGCCCCAGCATTTT.

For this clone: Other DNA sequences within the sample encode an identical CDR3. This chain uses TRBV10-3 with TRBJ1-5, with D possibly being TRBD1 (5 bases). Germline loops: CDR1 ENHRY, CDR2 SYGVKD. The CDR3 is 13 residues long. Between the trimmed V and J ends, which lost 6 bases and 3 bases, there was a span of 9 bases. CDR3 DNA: TGTGCCATCAGCCGGGACTCCAATCAGCCCCAGCATTTT. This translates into CAISRDSNQPQHF.

As DNA, the CDR3 is TGTGCCAGCAGTTGGGACATAGACGCAGATACGCAGTATTTT. This sequence encodes CASSWDIDADTQYF. J is TRBJ2-3 and V is TRBV28; a possible D gene is TRBD1 (6 bases). The CDR3 length is 14 residues. V gave up 4 bases and J gave up 4 bases, with 12 bases separating them. The V gene's germline CDR1 is MDHEN and CDR2 SYDVKM.